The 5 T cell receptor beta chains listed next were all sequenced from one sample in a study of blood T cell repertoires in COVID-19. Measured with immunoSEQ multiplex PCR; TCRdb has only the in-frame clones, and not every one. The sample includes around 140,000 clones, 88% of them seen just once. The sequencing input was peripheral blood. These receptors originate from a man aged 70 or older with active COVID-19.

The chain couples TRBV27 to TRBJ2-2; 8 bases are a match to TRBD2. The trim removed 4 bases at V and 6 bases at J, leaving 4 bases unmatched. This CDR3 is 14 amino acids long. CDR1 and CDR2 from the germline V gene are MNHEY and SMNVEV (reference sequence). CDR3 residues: CASSSGLAAGELFF. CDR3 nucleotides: TGTGCCAGCAGTTCTGGACTAGCCGCCGGGGAGCTGTTTTTT.

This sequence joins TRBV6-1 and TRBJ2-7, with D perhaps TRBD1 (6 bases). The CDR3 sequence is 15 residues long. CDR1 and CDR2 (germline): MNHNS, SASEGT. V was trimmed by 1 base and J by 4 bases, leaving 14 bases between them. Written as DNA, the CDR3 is TGTGCCAGCAGTGAAGGACAGGATAGGCTATACGAGCAGTACTTC. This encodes CASSEGQDRLYEQYF.

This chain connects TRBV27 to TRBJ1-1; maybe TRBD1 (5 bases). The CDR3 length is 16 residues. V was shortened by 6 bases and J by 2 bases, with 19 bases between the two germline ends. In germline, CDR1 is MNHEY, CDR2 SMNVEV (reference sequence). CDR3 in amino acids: CASSPFQGFVNTEAFF. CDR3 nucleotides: TGTGCCAGCAGCCCCTTTCAGGGTTTTGTAAACACTGAAGCTTTCTTT.

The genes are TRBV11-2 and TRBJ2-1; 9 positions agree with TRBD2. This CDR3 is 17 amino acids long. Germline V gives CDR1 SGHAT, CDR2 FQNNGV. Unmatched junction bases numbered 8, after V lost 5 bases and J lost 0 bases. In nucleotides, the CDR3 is TGTGCCAGCAGCCGACATTATAGCGGGAGCTCCTACAATGAGCAGTTCTTC. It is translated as CASSRHYSGSSYNEQFF.

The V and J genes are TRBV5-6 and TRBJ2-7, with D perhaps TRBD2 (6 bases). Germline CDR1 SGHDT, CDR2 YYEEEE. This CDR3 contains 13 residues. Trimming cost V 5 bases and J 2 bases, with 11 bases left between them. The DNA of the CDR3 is TGTGCCAGCAGGCGGACGGGGGCCTACGAGCAGTACTTC. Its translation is CASRRTGAYEQYF.